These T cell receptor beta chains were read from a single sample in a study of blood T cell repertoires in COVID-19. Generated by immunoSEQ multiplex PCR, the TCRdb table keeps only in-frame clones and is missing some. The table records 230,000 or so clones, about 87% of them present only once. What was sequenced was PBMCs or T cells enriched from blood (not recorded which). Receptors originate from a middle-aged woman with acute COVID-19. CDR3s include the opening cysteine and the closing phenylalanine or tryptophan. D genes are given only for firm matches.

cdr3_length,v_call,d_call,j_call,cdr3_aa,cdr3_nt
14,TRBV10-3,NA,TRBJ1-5,CAISRSSFNQPQHF,TGTGCCATCAGTAGGAGCAGCTTCAATCAGCCCCAGCATTTT
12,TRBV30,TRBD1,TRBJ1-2,CAGKTGRYGYTF,TGTGCCGGCAAGACAGGGCGGTATGGCTACACCTTC
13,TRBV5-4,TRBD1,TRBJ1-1,CASSLQGGVEAFF,TGTGCCAGCAGCTTACAGGGGGGGGTTGAAGCTTTCTTT
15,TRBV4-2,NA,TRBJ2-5,CASSQEGQGRETQYF,TGTGCCAGCAGCCAAGAGGGGCAGGGCAGGGAGACCCAGTACTTC
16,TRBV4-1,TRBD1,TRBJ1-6,CASSRGQGGTNSPLHF,TGCGCCAGCAGCCGCGGACAGGGTGGTACTAATTCACCCCTCCACTTT
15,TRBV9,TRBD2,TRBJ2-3,CASSVTSGTLSTQYF,TGTGCCAGCAGCGTCACTAGCGGTACCTTAAGTACGCAGTATTTT
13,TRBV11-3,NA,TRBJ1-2,CASSLDGRVGYTF,TGTGCCAGCAGCTTAGACGGCAGGGTCGGCTACACCTTC
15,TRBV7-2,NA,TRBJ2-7,CASSLRGRRSDEQYF,TGTGCCAGCAGCTTACGGGGAAGGAGGAGCGACGAGCAGTACTTC
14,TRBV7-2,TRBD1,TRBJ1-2,CASSFLTGGMGYTF,TGTGCCAGCAGCTTTCTGACAGGGGGTATGGGCTACACCTTC
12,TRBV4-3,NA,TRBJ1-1,CASSRGGTEAFF,TGCGCCAGCAGCCGAGGAGGCACTGAAGCTTTCTTT
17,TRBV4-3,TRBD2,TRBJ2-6,CASSQGGGASGANVLTF,TGCGCCAGCAGCCAAGGGGGAGGGGCCTCTGGGGCCAACGTCCTGACTTTC
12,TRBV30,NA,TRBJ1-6,CAWRGQNSPLHF,TGTGCCTGGAGGGGACAAAATTCACCCCTCCACTTT
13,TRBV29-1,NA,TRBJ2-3,CSGVQGKGDTQYF,TGCAGCGGGGTTCAGGGTAAGGGGGATACGCAGTATTTT
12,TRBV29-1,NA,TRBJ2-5,CSVHTGLKTQYF,TGCAGCGTGCATACAGGGTTAAAGACCCAGTACTTC
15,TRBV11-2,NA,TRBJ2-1,CASSLGLPGINEQFF,TGTGCCAGCAGCTTAGGGTTGCCAGGAATCAATGAGCAGTTCTTC